The T cell receptor beta chain described here comes from a study of blood T cell repertoires in COVID-19. Study at large: Samples came from the United States, Italy and Spain, spanning acute and convalescent COVID-19. In each case, the material was cDNA or gDNA derived from T cells, B-cell-depleted T cells, or PBMCs.

Per the study methods: For nucleated cells, counts were estimated from reference gene primer amplification. Sequencing used immunoSEQ multiplex PCR; TCRdb keeps in-frame clones, though not all of them. That table supplies the V and J calls and clone size; D and trimming were determined from the DNA. The sample holds more than 300,000 clones, around 91% seen once. The CDR3 runs to 11 residues. V dropped 9 bases and J dropped 7 bases, with 11 bases sitting between them. This chain uses TRBV12-3 or TRBV12-4 with TRBJ2-3; D remains unclear. The clonotype was recovered from a woman aged 18-30 years who had recovered from COVID-19. The specimen was peripheral blood. The CDR3 bases are TGTGCCAGTTCGGGTGGCCATACGCAGTATTTT. This translates into CASSGGHTQYF.